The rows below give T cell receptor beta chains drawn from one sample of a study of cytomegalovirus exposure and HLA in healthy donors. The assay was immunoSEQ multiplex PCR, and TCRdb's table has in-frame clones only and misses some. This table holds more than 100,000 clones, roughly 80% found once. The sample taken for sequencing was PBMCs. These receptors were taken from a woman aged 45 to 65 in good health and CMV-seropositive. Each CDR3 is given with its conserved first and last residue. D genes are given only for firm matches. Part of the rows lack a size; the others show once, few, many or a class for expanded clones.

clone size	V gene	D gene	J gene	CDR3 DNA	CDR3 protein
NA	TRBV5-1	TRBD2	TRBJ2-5	TGCGCCAGCAGCGACAATAGCGGGAGGGAGACCCAGTACTTC	CASSDNSGRETQYF
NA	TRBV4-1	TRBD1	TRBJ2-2	TGCGCCAGCAGCCAAAACAGGGGAACACTAACCGGGGAGCTGTTTTTT	CASSQNRGTLTGELFF
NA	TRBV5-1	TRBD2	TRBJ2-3	TGCGCCAGCAGCTTCCAACTAGCGGGGACAGATACGCAGTATTTT	CASSFQLAGTDTQYF
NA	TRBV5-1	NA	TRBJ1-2	TGCGCCAGCAGCACGCCACCTAGAGGGGGCTACACCTTC	CASSTPPRGGYTF
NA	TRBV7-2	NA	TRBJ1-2	TGTGCCAGCAGCTTAGGGGGACATTTTGTCGCTGGCGGCTACACCTTC	CASSLGGHFVAGGYTF
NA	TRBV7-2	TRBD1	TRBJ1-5	TGTGCCAGCAGCTCGGACAGGGAGCAGCCCCAGCATTTT	CASSSDREQPQHF
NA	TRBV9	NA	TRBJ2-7	TGTGCCAGCAGCTCGAGACAGAACGGCGAGCAGTACTTC	CASSSRQNGEQYF
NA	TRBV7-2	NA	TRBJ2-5	TGTGCCAGCAGCCCGGGGAGCGGGCCCCCGGAGACCCAGTACTTC	CASSPGSGPPETQYF
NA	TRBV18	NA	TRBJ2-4	TGTGCCAGCTCACCAGGGTTCCGACAAACCCTAAAAAACATTCAGTACTTC	CASSPGFRQTLKNIQYF
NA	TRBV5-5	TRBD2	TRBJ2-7	TGTGCCAGCAGCCAAACTAGCGGGAGCTACGAGCAGTACTTC	CASSQTSGSYEQYF
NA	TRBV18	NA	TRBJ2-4	TGTGCCAGCTCACCCGGCACTAGATTTGGCAAAAACATTCAGTACTTC	CASSPGTRFGKNIQYF
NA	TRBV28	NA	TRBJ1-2	TGTGCCAGCAGTTTGGAGACGAGTGGCTACACCTTC	CASSLETSGYTF
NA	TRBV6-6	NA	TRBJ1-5	TGTGCCAGCAGTTACTCGGCCGGGGTGGGTGTTCAGCCCCAGCATTTT	CASSYSAGVGVQPQHF
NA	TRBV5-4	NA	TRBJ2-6	TGTGCCAGCAGCTTGGCAGGATTTAGCTCTGGGGCCAACGTCCTGACTTTC	CASSLAGFSSGANVLTF
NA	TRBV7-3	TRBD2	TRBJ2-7	TGTGCCAGCAGCTCCGTTAGCGGGGGACTGGACGGGAGCGAGCAGTACTTC	CASSSVSGGLDGSEQYF
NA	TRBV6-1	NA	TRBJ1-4	TGTGCCGGCGGGGACGTGGATCATGAAAAACTGTTTTTT	CAGGDVDHEKLFF
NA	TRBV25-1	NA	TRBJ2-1	TGTGCCAGCAGTAATCCCCCGCTGGAGGATGAGCAGTTCTTC	CASSNPPLEDEQFF
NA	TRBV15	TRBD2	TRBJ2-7	TGTGCCACCAGCAGAGATAGCTCAGCGGGAGGGTTCGAGCAGTACTTC	CATSRDSSAGGFEQYF
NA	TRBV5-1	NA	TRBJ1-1	TGCGCCAGCAGCTTGGGACAAGTGAACACTGAAGCTTTCTTT	CASSLGQVNTEAFF
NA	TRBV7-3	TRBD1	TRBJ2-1	TGTGCCAGCAGCGGAAACACGGGACAGGGGGCTCTTAAAGATGAGCAGTTCTTC	CASSGNTGQGALKDEQFF
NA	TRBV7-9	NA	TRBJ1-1	TGTGCCAGCAGCTTAAGTGACAGGAGTCACACTGAAGCTTTCTTT	CASSLSDRSHTEAFF
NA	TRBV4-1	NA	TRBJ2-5	TGCGCCAGCGCCGTCTCCGGAGTCCAAGAGACCCAGTACTTC	CASAVSGVQETQYF
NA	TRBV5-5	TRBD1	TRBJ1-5	TGTGCCAGCAGCTTCGACAGGGGTAATCAGCCCCAGCATTTT	CASSFDRGNQPQHF
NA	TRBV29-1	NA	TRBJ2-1	TGCAGCGTTTCGTGGGACGGGACACACAATGAGCAGTTCTTC	CSVSWDGTHNEQFF
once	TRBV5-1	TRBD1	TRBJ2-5	TGCGCCAGCAGATTTTTTGTCGAGGGGGCGAGAGAGCAGTACTTC	CASRFFVEGAREQYF
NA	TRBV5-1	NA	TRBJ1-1	TGCGCCAGCAGCTTATCGCCAAAAATCGGGGGCACTGAAGCTTTCTTT	CASSLSPKIGGTEAFF
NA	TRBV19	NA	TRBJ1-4	TGTGCCAGTAGTATCAGGGACTCTAATGAAAAACTGTTTTTT	CASSIRDSNEKLFF
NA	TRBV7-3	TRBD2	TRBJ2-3	TGTGCCAGCAGCTTCTCGACTAGCGGGAGAACAGATACGCAGTATTTT	CASSFSTSGRTDTQYF
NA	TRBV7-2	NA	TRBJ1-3	TGTGCCAGCAGCTTAGGGGGAGGGTTATCTGGAAACACCATATATTTT	CASSLGGGLSGNTIYF
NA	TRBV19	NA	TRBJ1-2	TGTGCCAGTAGTCCAGAGAACCAGGGCGGTGGCTACACCTTC	CASSPENQGGGYTF
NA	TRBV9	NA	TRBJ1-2	TGTGCCAGCAGCGTGGGGGGGCGAGGCTACACCTTC	CASSVGGRGYTF
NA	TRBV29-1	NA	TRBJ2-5	TGCAGCGTTGAGAGTCTAGCATTAAAAGAGACCCAGTACTTC	CSVESLALKETQYF
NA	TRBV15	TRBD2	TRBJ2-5	TGTGCCACCAGCAGAGGGGGGGGGACGGGGGAGACCCAGTACTTC	CATSRGGGTGETQYF
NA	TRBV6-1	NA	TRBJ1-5	TGTGCCAGCACCCGATGGGCTCAGCCCCAGCATTTT	CASTRWAQPQHF
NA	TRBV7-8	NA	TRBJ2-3	TGTGCCAGCAGCTCGTACCTGATAGGGGCCCCTCTCCCCCGTACGCAGTATTTT	CASSSYLIGAPLPRTQYF
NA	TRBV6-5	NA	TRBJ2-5	TGTGCCAGCAGTGCGACTTTACAAGAGACCCAGTACTTC	CASSATLQETQYF
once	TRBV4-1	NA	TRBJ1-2	TGCGCCAGCAGCCAAGAGCGGCAGGGCTACACCTTC	CASSQERQGYTF
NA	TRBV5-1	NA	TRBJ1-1	TGCGCCAGCAGCCCACTGTTAGAGGGTTCCCTCGGGAACACTGAAGCTTTCTTT	CASSPLLEGSLGNTEAFF
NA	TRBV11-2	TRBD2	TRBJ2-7	TGTGCCAGCAGCCCCCGTTGGACTAGCGGGAGTGGCGAGCAGTACTTC	CASSPRWTSGSGEQYF
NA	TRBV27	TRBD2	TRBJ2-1	TGTGCCAGCAGCCCCGGACTAGCGGGAGTCAATGAGCAGTTCTTC	CASSPGLAGVNEQFF
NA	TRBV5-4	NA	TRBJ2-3	TGTGCCAGCAGCCCGGACTCGCAGTCCACAGATACGCAGTATTTT	CASSPDSQSTDTQYF
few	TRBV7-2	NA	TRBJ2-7	TGTGCCAGCAGCTTAGCGGGGGCCAGCTCCTACGAGCAGTACTTC	CASSLAGASSYEQYF
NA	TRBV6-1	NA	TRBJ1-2	TGTGCCAGCAGTGGTTTGGCCAGGGTAGGAGGCTACACCTTC	CASSGLARVGGYTF
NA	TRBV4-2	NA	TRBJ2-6	TGTGCCAGCAGCCAAGACCCTAGCCTGATTGGGGCCAACGTCCTGACTTTC	CASSQDPSLIGANVLTF
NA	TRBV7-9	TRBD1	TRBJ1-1	TGTTCCAGCAGCGCCCGGACAGGGAGGGACACTGAAGCTTTCTTT	CSSSARTGRDTEAFF
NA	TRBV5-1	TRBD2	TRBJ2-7	TGCGCCAGCAGCTTGGAACTAGCGGGAGGTCTCGACTACGAGCAGTACTTC	CASSLELAGGLDYEQYF
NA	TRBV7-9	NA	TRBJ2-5	TGTGCCAGCAGCTTGACAGCCCAAGAGACCCAGTACTTC	CASSLTAQETQYF
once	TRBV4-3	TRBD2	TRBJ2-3	TGCGCCAGCAGCCAAGCGACTAGCGGGGGGCCCACAGATACGCAGTATTTT	CASSQATSGGPTDTQYF
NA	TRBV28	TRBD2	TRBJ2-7	TGTGCCAGCAGTCCCGGGACTACATTGGGGGCCTACGAGCAGTACTTC	CASSPGTTLGAYEQYF
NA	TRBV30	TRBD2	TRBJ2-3	TGTGCCTGGGGGACTAGCGGAGCAGGGGATACGCAGTATTTT	CAWGTSGAGDTQYF
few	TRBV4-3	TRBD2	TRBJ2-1	TGCGCCAGCAGCCCCCACCATGGGACTAGGACGAATGAGCAGTTCTTC	CASSPHHGTRTNEQFF
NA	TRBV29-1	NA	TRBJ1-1	TGCAGCGTTTCCATGGGCTCGAACACTGAAGCTTTCTTT	CSVSMGSNTEAFF
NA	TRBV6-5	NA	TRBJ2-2	TGTGCCAGCAGTTACTCTTACAGTGCTACCGGGGAGCTGTTTTTT	CASSYSYSATGELFF
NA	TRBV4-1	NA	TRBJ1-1	TGCGCCAGCAGCCCGTCCGGAGGCTGGAACACTGAAGCTTTCTTT	CASSPSGGWNTEAFF
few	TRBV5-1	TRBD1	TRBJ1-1	TGCGCCAGCAGCTTGGCCCGACAGGGGAAGAACACTGAAGCTTTCTTT	CASSLARQGKNTEAFF
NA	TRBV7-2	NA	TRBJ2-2	TGTGCCAGCAGCTCCGTTGTCTGGGGGGGCTCGGCCGGGGAGCTGTTTTTT	CASSSVVWGGSAGELFF
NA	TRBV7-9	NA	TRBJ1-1	TGTGCCAGCAGCCCACCCTCCCCAAGGGGCACTGAAGCTTTCTTT	CASSPPSPRGTEAFF
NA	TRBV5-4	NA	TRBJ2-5	TGTGCCAGCAGCACTCGGGACTTACAAGAGACCCAGTACTTC	CASSTRDLQETQYF
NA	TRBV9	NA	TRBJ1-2	TGTGCCAGCAGCGCAGGCCAATATGGCTACACCTTC	CASSAGQYGYTF